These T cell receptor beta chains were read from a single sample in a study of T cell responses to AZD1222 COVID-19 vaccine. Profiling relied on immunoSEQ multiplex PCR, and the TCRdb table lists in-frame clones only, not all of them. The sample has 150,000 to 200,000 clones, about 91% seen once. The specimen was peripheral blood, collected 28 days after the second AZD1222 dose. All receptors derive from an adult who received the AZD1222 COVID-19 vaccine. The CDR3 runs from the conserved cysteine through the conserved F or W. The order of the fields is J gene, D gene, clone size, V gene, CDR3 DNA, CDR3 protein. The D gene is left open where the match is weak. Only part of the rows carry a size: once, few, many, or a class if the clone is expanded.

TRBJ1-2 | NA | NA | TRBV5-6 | TGTGCCAGCAGCTCCCGGGGCTTTGGCTACACCTTC | CASSSRGFGYTF
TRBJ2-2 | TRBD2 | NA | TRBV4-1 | TGCGCCAGCAGCGTTTTTGGGACTAGCGGGACGTACCCGAACACCGGGGAGCTGTTTTTT | CASSVFGTSGTYPNTGELFF
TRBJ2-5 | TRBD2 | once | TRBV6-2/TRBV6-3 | TGTGCCAGCAGTTACCAGCGGGGGGGCCAAGAGACCCAGTACTTC | CASSYQRGGQETQYF
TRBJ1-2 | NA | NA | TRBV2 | TGTGCCAGCAGTGAATTAAGGTATACAGGATATGATGGCTACACCTTC | CASSELRYTGYDGYTF
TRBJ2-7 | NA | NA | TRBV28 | TGTGCCAGCAGTTTAGTTCCAGGGAGCTCCTACGAGCAGTACTTC | CASSLVPGSSYEQYF
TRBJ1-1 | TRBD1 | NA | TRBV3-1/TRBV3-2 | TGTGCCAGCAGACAGGGGGCCACTGAAGCTTTCTTT | CASRQGATEAFF
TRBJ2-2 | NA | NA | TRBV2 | TGTGCCAGCAGCGGCGACACTAACACCGGGGAGCTGTTTTTT | CASSGDTNTGELFF
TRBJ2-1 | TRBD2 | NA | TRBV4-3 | TGCGCCAGCAGCCAGGCTGGGGGGGGGAGAGAAGAGCAGTTCTTC | CASSQAGGGREEQFF
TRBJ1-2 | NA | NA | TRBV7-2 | TGTGCCAGCAGCACAGGGCCCGCTTTCTCAGCTAACTATGGCTACACCTTC | CASSTGPAFSANYGYTF
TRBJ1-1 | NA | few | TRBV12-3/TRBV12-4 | TGTGCCAGCAGCTTCACGGTTGAAGCTTTCTTT | CASSFTVEAFF
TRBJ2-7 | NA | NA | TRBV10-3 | TGTGCCATCAGTTTGGAGGTCGGCTACGAGCAGTACTTC | CAISLEVGYEQYF
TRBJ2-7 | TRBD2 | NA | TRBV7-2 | TGTGCCAGCAGCCCCAAGCGGGAAGGGGCCTACGAGCAGTACTTC | CASSPKREGAYEQYF
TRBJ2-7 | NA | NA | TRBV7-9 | TGTGCCAGCAGCTTAGTAGGGGGGACCTACGAGCAGTACTTC | CASSLVGGTYEQYF
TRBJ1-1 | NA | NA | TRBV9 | TGTGCCAGCAGCGTAGCATCCGGGAACACTGAAGCTTTCTTT | CASSVASGNTEAFF
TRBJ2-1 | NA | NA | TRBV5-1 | TGCGCCAGCAGCTTGGCAGGGATTGAGCAGTTCTTC | CASSLAGIEQFF
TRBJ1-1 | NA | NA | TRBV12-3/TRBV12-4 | TGTGCCAGCACCCTCTTCTCGGACGCTTTCTTT | CASTLFSDAFF
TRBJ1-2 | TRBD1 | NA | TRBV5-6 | TGTGCCAGCATCTTGGGACAGGGGCGATTTAACTATGGCTACACCTTC | CASILGQGRFNYGYTF
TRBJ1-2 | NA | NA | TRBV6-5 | TGTGCCAGCACCGTCAGCGGGGTAGGGGGGGTCGGCTACACCTTC | CASTVSGVGGVGYTF
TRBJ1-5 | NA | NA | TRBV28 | TGTGCCAGCAGTCCCCGGGGTCTGCGGCATTTT | CASSPRGLRHF
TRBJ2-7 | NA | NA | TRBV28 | TGTGCCAGCAGTCAAGGCGGCAGGTCCCACGAGCAGTACTTC | CASSQGGRSHEQYF
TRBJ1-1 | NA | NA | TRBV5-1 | TGCGCCAGCAGCTTCGGGGGCACTGAAGCTTTCTTT | CASSFGGTEAFF
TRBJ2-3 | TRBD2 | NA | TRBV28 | TGTGCCAGCAGGCGGCGGGGGGACACAGATACGCAGTATTTT | CASRRRGDTDTQYF